The sequence of this T cell receptor beta chain was determined in a study of CD8 T cells in ankylosing spondylitis. Molecular-barcoded quantitative 5'-RACE produced these TCR beta libraries. In TCRdb, the 5' RACE reads were re-called with MiXCR into one record per CDR3 protein. The data show more than 250,000 distinct CDR3 sequences, with approximately 8.2% seen just once and roughly 15% held by the top ten. This clonotype came up a few times. Its target is not known. General study findings and limits: Earlier studies detected some motif variants in reactive arthritis synovial fluid and blood. In ankylosing spondylitis blood, a motif of about 8 highly homologous TCR beta variants appeared characteristic. Disease-linked clones displayed a CD8+ phenotype and appeared relatively rarely in peripheral blood. Reports say disease-linked clones showed up significantly more in matched ankylosing spondylitis synovial fluid.

Sequencing was performed on blood, either unsorted or a sorted T cell fraction (not recorded which). This receptor was obtained from a male donor with ankylosing spondylitis.

In DNA, the CDR3 is TGTGCCAGTGCCCCGGGACTAGCGCTCCAAGAGACCCAGTACTTC. Its translation is CASAPGLALQETQYF. The chain carries TRBV12-3 or TRBV12-4 and TRBJ2-5, with 10 bases fitting TRBD2. The CDR3 totals 15 residues. Germline trimming cut 9 bases from V and 1 base from J; bases unmatched to any gene: 8.